The sample holds one count of the clone carrying this TCR beta chain. Under the authors' procedure: Junction-only sequences produced by ImmunoSEQ had no quality scores, so filtering differed. The protocol was immunoSEQ multiplex PCR, while the TCRdb copy is restricted to in-frame clones and leaves out a portion. V and J calls and clone size are given by that table; D and trimming were obtained from the DNA. The data hold 170,000 or so clones, with approximately 70% observed a single time. Trimming removed 7 bases from V and 5 bases from J, with 22 bases in between. The length of the CDR3 is 15 residues. Germline CDR1 is SGHRS and CDR2 is YFSETQ. This sample was included in a study of shared clonotypes between healthy human individuals.

Material for sequencing was memory CD4+ T cells sorted from blood. Described subset: CD45RA-negative fraction. This chain uses TRBV5-1 with TRBJ2-7; possible D gene TRBD2, 6 bases. The TCR was taken from a man aged 30 to 39 in good health. The CDR3 is CASRPSGLPGNEQYF. The CDR3 coding sequence is TGCGCCAGCCGACCCTCCGGACTACCCGGCAACGAGCAGTACTTC.